The sample holds a few counts of the clone carrying this T cell receptor (beta chain). No antigen is known for it. PCR was performed using 60 Vbeta and 13 Jbeta primers. The protocol was immunoSEQ multiplex PCR, while the TCRdb copy is restricted to in-frame clones and leaves out a portion. The repertoire holds more than 95,000 clones, with 76% as singletons. The data stem from a study of cytomegalovirus exposure and HLA in healthy donors. Study-level information: Samples from HLA-typed donors yielded approximately 88 million unique TCRs in an early data release.

Overall study results and limits: In an earlier analysis, about 90% or about 30%: the productive usage of most TCR beta V segments.

The origin of this receptor is a man aged 45-65 years in good health and CMV-seronegative. Sequenced input: PBMCs.

The DNA of the CDR3 is TGTGCCACGACTCCGGGACAGGGAAAGAATAGCAATCAGCCCCAGCATTTT. Translated: CATTPGQGKNSNQPQHF. J is TRBJ1-5 and V is TRBV19, with TRBD1 matching over 9 bases. There are 17 residues in the CDR3. Looked up from germline, CDR1 is LNHDA and CDR2 is SQIVND (reference sequence). Losses at the gene ends were 10 bases for V and 0 bases for J; bases not matched to a gene: 13.